This T cell receptor beta chain was found in a study of OX40 agonist ivuxolimab in advanced cancers. With respect to the entire study: Ivuxolimab was an agonistic, fully human IgG2 monoclonal antibody directed against OX40 (CD134), a costimulatory receptor. Among the approximately 50 dose-escalation patients, about 20 had hepatocellular carcinoma, roughly 15 melanoma, 9 renal cell carcinoma and 9 head and neck cancer. In the dose-escalation cohort, around four fifths of patients were male, and the mean age was about 55 years, with a range of 23 to 79. Partial responses occurred in three dose-escalation patients: two with cutaneous melanoma and one with hepatocellular carcinoma. Patients were allowed to have had prior anti-PD-1, anti-PD-L1 or anti-CTLA-4 therapy, and around two fifths of the dose-escalation patients had been treated with checkpoint inhibitors. Intravenous ivuxolimab was administered to patients every 2 weeks at six dose levels: 0.01, 0.1, 0.3, 1.5, 3 and 10 mg/kg. Peripheral TCRbeta sequencing aimed to test whether ivuxolimab altered TCR sequence diversity and caused clonal T-cell expansion. The monotherapy dose-escalation portion (N of about 52 patients) of the phase I ivuxolimab trial is reported in the paper.

Reading from cysteine to phenylalanine, the CDR3 counts 13 amino acids. This entry keeps only the CDR3 DNA: 39 bases, framed from base 1. Taken from the germline V gene (reference sequence), the CDR1 and CDR2 loops are SSHAT and FNYEAQ. To note about this clone: Its binding antigen is unknown. Germline and junction disagree at one end, which may indicate a read error.

For sequencing of the TCRbeta CDR3 region, genomic DNA was extracted from the sorted cells. The immunoSEQ Assay was used for sequencing of TCRbeta CDR3 regions. In TCRdb, the immuneACCESS table is reduced to in-frame sequences with V and J assigned. These tables do not hold every clone; where another copy was compared, an unresolved V gene accounts for under half, and the others remain unexplained. For this sample the table gives tens of thousands of clones, of which roughly 84% were detected only once. The ten largest make up approximately 7% of the sample. Patients with a history of autoimmune disease or receiving systemic immunosuppression were excluded from the trial. Peripheral blood for TCR sequencing was collected from all dose cohorts at baseline, on cycle 4 day 1, and on cycle 7 day 1. The samples were drawn from a first-in-human, open-label, multicenter phase I dose-escalation trial of ivuxolimab. The trial enrolled adults with locally advanced or metastatic head and neck squamous cell, hepatocellular, melanoma or renal cell carcinoma. Before TCR sequencing, CD4+ T cells and CD8+ T cells from peripheral blood were sorted into separate populations.

Points the paper makes about the study in general: The antigen specificity of the peripheral T cells that underwent clonal expansion was not determined. Low levels of normalized T-cell clonal expansion were also seen in some nonresponding patients. At doses of 0.1 to 3.0 mg/kg, clonal expansion of both CD4+ and CD8+ blood T cells was observed from baseline to week 6. In the 0.1-3.0 mg/kg groups, partial responders were among the patients with the lowest normalized peripheral clonal expansion, particularly in CD8+ T cells. On average, CD8+ T cells showed more expanded clones than CD4+ T cells after ivuxolimab.

The sequence was obtained from an adult with an advanced solid tumor such as melanoma, head and neck, liver or kidney cancer. The V and J segments used are TRBV7-7 and TRBJ2-5, and 7 junction bases match TRBD1. The material was CD4+ or CD8+ T cells sorted from blood, obtained in a trial of the OX40 agonist ivuxolimab. The sequenced DNA is TGTGCTAGCAGCCGGGGACAGCAAGAGACCCAGTACTTC. Its amino acids are CASSRGQQETQYF. Full variable domain (CDR3 extended with the reference TRBV7-7 and TRBJ2-5 proteins): GAGVSQSPRYKVTKRGQDVTLRCDPISSHATLYWYQQALGQGPEFLTYFNYEAQPDKSGLPSDRFSAERPEGSISTLTIQRTEQRDSAMYRCASSRGQQETQYFGPGTRLLVL.